These 15 T cell receptor beta chains came from one sample sequenced in a study of human T cells and chemical hapten exposure. A single record per CDR3 protein comes from TCRdb applying MiXCR to the RACE reads. Of over 65,000 distinct CDR3 sequences listed, about 11% were seen once; the top ten hold around 4.4%. The time point: patch test 1, 2 weeks after DPC sensitization. Treatment given: therapeutic diphenylcyclopropenone sensitization with weekly scalp DPC. Sequenced material: whole blood, taken in connection with sensitization to the hapten diphenylcyclopropenone (DPC). All receptors come from a woman aged 45-60 years with alopecia areata. Some clones in this sample may be carry-over from other donors' samples.

On this clonotype itself: A much larger clone lies one base from this, so it may be a read error. The chain joins TRBV15 to TRBJ2-1; D not resolved. Germline CDR1 and CDR2: LNHNV and YYDKDF (reference sequence). Trimming removed 3 bases from V and 10 bases from J, with 13 bases in between. The CDR3 runs to 13 residues. CDR3 coding DNA: TGTGCCACCAGCAGTGATACCCTCCGGGAGCAGTTCTTC. Its protein is CATSSDTLREQFF.

This clonotype was found many times. The CDR3 loop is CAWGPKAGGEKLFF. The CDR3 DNA follows: TGTGCCTGGGGCCCGAAAGCCGGGGGTGAAAAACTGTTTTTT. The rearrangement uses TRBV30 and TRBJ1-4; tentative D call: TRBD1 (5 bases). The germline V gene encodes CDR1 GTSNPN and CDR2 SVGIG (reference sequence). Between the trimmed V and J ends, which lost 5 bases and 7 bases, there was a span of 17 bases. This CDR3 has 14 residues.

In this sample, this clonotype turned up a few times. The CDR3 DNA reads as TGCGCCAGCAGCATTGGCCCGGGGGGTCCTGGGGCCAACGTCCTGACTTTC. Protein product: CASSIGPGGPGANVLTF. The rearrangement uses TRBV5-1 and TRBJ2-6; the match to TRBD2 covers 7 bases. The CDR3 has 17 residues. Losses at the gene ends were 4 bases for V and 2 bases for J; bases not matched to a gene: 9. Germline V gene data show CDR1 as SGHRS and CDR2 as YFSETQ. Full variable domain (outside the CDR3, taken from reference TRBV5-1 and TRBJ2-6): KAGVTQTPRYLIKTRGQQVTLSCSPISGHRSVSWYQQTPGQGLQFLFEYFSETQRNKGNFPGRFSGRQFSNSRSEMNVSTLELGDSALYLCASSIGPGGPGANVLTFGAGSRLTVL.

This clonotype was found many times. The V call is TRBV6-5, the J call TRBJ1-2; D might be TRBD1 (5 bases). Germline-derived CDR1 and CDR2 are MNHEY and SVGAGI. The CDR3 length is 15 residues. The germline V and J ends were trimmed by 8 bases and 2 bases, with 18 bases remaining between them. The CDR3 DNA follows: TGTGCCAGCTACGCCCCTGGGAAGGGGAACTATGGCTACACCTTC. Its protein product is CASYAPGKGNYGYTF.

This sequence joins TRBV5-1 and TRBJ2-7; no definite D call. This CDR3 contains 12 residues. The germline gives CDR1 SGHRS, CDR2 YFSETQ. V dropped 0 bases and J dropped 3 bases, with 4 bases sitting between them. CDR3 protein: CASSLGDYEQYF. CDR3 bases: TGCGCCAGCAGCTTGGGCGACTACGAGCAGTACTTC.

V gene TRBV29-1 combines with J gene TRBJ1-1; a possible D gene is TRBD1 (5 bases). CDR1 and CDR2 from the germline V gene are SQVTM and ANQGSEA. Between the trimmed V and J ends, which lost 6 bases and 1 base, there was a span of 9 bases. The CDR3 runs 12 residues. The CDR3 loop reads CSVLDRNTEAFF. For the CDR3, the DNA is TGCAGCGTCTTAGACAGGAACACTGAAGCTTTCTTT.

This clonotype was seen a handful of times. The V gene is TRBV12-3 or TRBV12-4, the J gene TRBJ2-7; 7 nucleotides agree with TRBD1. The length of the CDR3 is 14 residues. J lost 2 bases, V lost 6 bases, and 7 bases had no gene match. CDR3 sequence (DNA): TGTGCCAGCAGGCCCCGGGACAGCCCCTACGAGCAGTACTTC. Its protein product is CASRPRDSPYEQYF.

The chain carries TRBV5-5 and TRBJ2-1; 7 nucleotides match TRBD2. With 0 bases clipped from V and 8 bases from J, the junction kept 8 bases outside the gene matches. The CDR3 has 15 residues. Per the germline V gene, CDR1 is SGHKS and CDR2 is YYEKEE (reference sequence). CDR3 amino acids: CASSLVQSGRDEQFF. The CDR3 coding sequence is TGTGCCAGCAGCTTGGTACAGTCAGGGAGGGATGAGCAGTTCTTC.

This chain connects TRBV5-1 to TRBJ1-2; 8 bases align to TRBD1. The CDR3 consists of 16 residues. Trimming cost V 0 bases and J 4 bases; bases outside gene matches: 8. Germline CDR1 reads SGHRS; CDR2 reads YFSETQ. CDR3 sequence: CASSLGPMTGAYGYTF. The CDR3 DNA reads TGCGCCAGCAGCTTGGGGCCGATGACAGGGGCCTATGGCTACACCTTC.

The table lists this clonotype with a few counts. The chain links TRBV2 to TRBJ1-5, with a weak D call TRBD1 (5 bases). Germline CDR1 and CDR2: SNHLY and FYNNEI. The CDR3 totals 15 residues. Trimming took off 6 bases at V and 1 base at J, with 13 bases between the two ends. CDR3 protein: CASRYQGHSNQPQHF. The CDR3 bases are TGTGCCAGCAGGTACCAGGGTCACAGCAATCAGCCCCAGCATTTT.

At least ten counts were recorded for this clonotype. The chain uses TRBV19 and TRBJ1-4, with a weak D call TRBD1 (5 bases). This CDR3 spans 16 amino acids. Germline CDR1 reads LNHDA; CDR2 reads SQIVND (reference sequence). The V gene lost 5 bases and the J gene lost 5 bases, with 18 bases spanning the gap. The CDR3 DNA is TGTGCCAGTAGTGCCCGCGGACAAGGTCGGAATGAAAAACTGTTTTTT. Encoded protein: CASSARGQGRNEKLFF.

This clonotype was seen more than once but under ten times. The rearrangement links TRBV4-3 to TRBJ1-2; 7 bases line up with TRBD1. In germline, CDR1 is LGHNA, CDR2 YSLEER. J gave up 4 bases and V 0 bases, and 5 bases lay outside the gene matches. The CDR3 sequence is 15 residues long. The CDR3 DNA reads TGCGCCAGCAGCCAAGAGATCGGGACAGTCTATGGCTACACCTTC. This sequence encodes CASSQEIGTVYGYTF.

CDR3 nucleotides: TGTGCCAGCAGGTCACAGGGTATAGAGGGCTACACCTTC. Translated, it gives CASRSQGIEGYTF. This chain uses TRBV27 with TRBJ1-2, with a tentative D call TRBD1 (6 bases). This CDR3 region has 13 residues. The germline V and J ends were trimmed by 6 bases and 8 bases, with 16 bases remaining between them. Germline V gene sequence: CDR1 MNHEY, CDR2 SMNVEV (reference sequence).

In this sample, this clonotype turned up a few times. The chain combines TRBV7-2 with TRBJ2-4, with 8 bases that match TRBD1. Germline trimming cut 5 bases from V and 6 bases from J; bases unmatched to any gene: 12. Germline lookup yields CDR1 SGHTA and CDR2 FQGNSA. CDR3 length: 16 residues. The DNA for the CDR3 is TGTGCCAGCAGCCGCCGGACAGGGAGTCAGGCAAACATTCAGTACTTC. The encoded protein is CASSRRTGSQANIQYF.

This clonotype was counted a few times. The chain has TRBV20-1 and TRBJ1-1; 9 bases fit TRBD1. Germline loops: CDR1 DFQATT, CDR2 SNEGSKA (reference sequence). With V trimmed by 6 bases and J by 5 bases, 4 bases remained unmatched. The CDR3 consists of 12 residues. The DNA for the CDR3 is TGCAGTGCCTCGGACAGGGGAACTGAAGCTTTCTTT. This sequence encodes CSASDRGTEAFF.